The following is a T cell receptor beta chain sequence with its context. The antigen is undetermined. Trimming shortened V by 2 bases and J by 8 bases, and 16 bases separated the two germline ends. This CDR3 spans 15 amino acids. Per the germline V gene, CDR1 is MDHEN and CDR2 is SYDVKM. Time point indicated: patch test 3, about 24 weeks after DPC sensitization. Treatment specified: therapeutic diphenylcyclopropenone sensitization with weekly scalp DPC. This record belongs to a study of human T cells and chemical hapten exposure. Separate cDNA molecules received unique molecular identifiers, which the library attached to them. Authors' methods: With a range of about 23,224 to 700,000, the median per sample was around 97,000 TCRs. MiXCR was run by TCRdb on the RACE reads, yielding one entry per CDR3 protein. The V and J calls shown here were made by TCRdb, not taken from the authors' results. This repertoire shows more than 95,000 distinct CDR3 sequences, 25% to 30% found once; its top ten account for 10% to 13%.

The study, taken as a whole, reports: Once DPC sensitization occurred, TCRs above 1 in 1000 frequency showed no change. Clustering by CDR3 similarity yielded significantly more large clusters from expanded TCRs than controls.

The clonotype was recovered from a man aged 40-49 years with alopecia areata. Some clones in this sample may be carry-over from other donors' samples. Specimen: whole blood, collected in connection with sensitization to the hapten diphenylcyclopropenone (DPC). The chain combines TRBV28 with TRBJ2-1; D is possibly TRBD2 (6 bases). The CDR3 is CASSLTREIGDEQFF. For the CDR3, the DNA is TGTGCCAGCAGTTTAACACGGGAGATAGGGGATGAGCAGTTCTTC.